Below, 8 T cell receptor beta chains from the same sample are listed, as sequenced in a study of response to subunit inactivated influenza vaccine. From the RT-PCR reads, TCRdb called clonotypes with MiXCR, one entry per CDR3 protein. Of more than 450,000 distinct CDR3 sequences detected, over 9.5% appear once; the ten largest clones hold 10%. This sample comprised PBMCs from blood, obtained on the day of vaccination. These receptors all come from a man between 45 and 60 years old who received an inactivated influenza vaccine.

The chain uses TRBV5-1 and TRBJ2-2; 8 nucleotides agree with TRBD1. Germline trimming cut 4 bases from V and 7 bases from J; bases unmatched to any gene: 3. The CDR3 sequence is 13 residues long. CDR1 and CDR2 from the germline V gene are SGHRS and YFSETQ. The CDR3 protein is CASSRTGNGELFF. CDR3 coding DNA: TGCGCCAGCAGCCGGACAGGGAACGGGGAGCTGTTTTTT. The variable domain in full, with the rest retrieved from reference TRBV5-1 and TRBJ2-2, is KAGVTQTPRYLIKTRGQQVTLSCSPISGHRSVSWYQQTPGQGLQFLFEYFSETQRNKGNFPGRFSGRQFSNSRSEMNVSTLELGDSALYLCASSRTGNGELFFGEGSRLTVL.

This clonotype was detected many times. This rearrangement joins TRBV11-2 to TRBJ1-2, with D maybe TRBD1 (5 bases). CDR3 length: 14 amino acids. Deletions cut 5 bases from V and 2 bases from J, with 12 bases between. The germline V gene encodes CDR1 SGHAT and CDR2 FQNNGV. CDR3 sequence reads: CASSVRGSNYGYTF. DNA for the CDR3: TGTGCCAGCAGCGTTAGGGGTTCCAACTATGGCTACACCTTC.

V usage is TRBV10-3 and J usage is TRBJ2-7; TRBD1 agrees at 7 bases. Trimming at V came to 4 bases and at J to 5 bases, leaving 2 bases not matched to a gene. This CDR3 is built from 12 residues. From germline, CDR1 is ENHRY and CDR2 SYGVKD. CDR3 sequence reads: CAISGTGHEQYF. The CDR3 coding sequence is TGTGCCATCAGTGGGACAGGCCACGAGCAGTACTTC.

The V and J genes are TRBV12-3 or TRBV12-4 and TRBJ1-3; perhaps TRBD1 as D (5 bases). The CDR3 totals 15 residues. V gave up 0 bases and J gave up 4 bases, with 10 bases separating them. The CDR3 reads CASSLAPGPGNTIYF. In DNA form, the CDR3 reads TGTGCCAGCAGTTTAGCCCCAGGGCCCGGAAACACCATATATTTT.

The rearrangement joins TRBV11-2 to TRBJ2-7, with TRBD1 as a possible D gene (6 bases). The germline V gene encodes CDR1 SGHAT and CDR2 FQNNGV. Trimming took 8 bases from V and 1 from J, leaving 12 bases between them. The CDR3 runs to 13 residues. The CDR3 sequence: CASGRDISYEQYF. The CDR3 DNA reads as TGTGCCAGCGGACGGGACATATCCTACGAGCAGTACTTC. Full variable domain (missing parts from reference TRBV11-2 and TRBJ2-7): EAGVAQSPRYKIIEKRQSVAFWCNPISGHATLYWYQQILGQGPKLLIQFQNNGVVDDSQLPKDRFSAERLKGVDSTLKIQPAKLEDSAVYLCASGRDISYEQYFGPGTRLTVT.

In this sample, this clonotype turned up a few times. The chain links TRBV20-1 to TRBJ2-3, with 8 bases fitting TRBD2. CDR1 DFQATT and CDR2 SNEGSKA come from the germline V gene (reference sequence). Losses at the gene ends were 3 bases for V and 1 base for J; bases not matched to a gene: 15. This CDR3 contains 18 residues. The CDR3: CSASWASGHTGGTDTQYF. CDR3 coding DNA: TGCAGTGCTAGCTGGGCTAGCGGGCATACCGGAGGCACAGATACGCAGTATTTT.

On this clonotype itself: The germline gene is not matched at one end of the junction; a read error may be the cause. The V gene is TRBV20-1, the J gene TRBJ2-3, with a weak D call TRBD1 (5 bases). Germline CDR1 DFQATT, CDR2 SNEGSKA (reference sequence). This CDR3 contains 14 residues. The CDR3 DNA follows: TGCAGTGCTAGAAAGGGGTCTGGCACAGATACGCGGTATTTT. Encoded protein: CSARKGSGTDTRYF.

This clonotype has a handful of counts. The chain recombines TRBV2 with TRBJ1-5; D uncertain. The CDR3 consists of 12 residues. CDR1 is SNHLY, CDR2 FYNNEI, per germline. Trimming pared 4 bases from V and 4 bases from J, leaving 5 bases between. DNA of the CDR3: TGTGCCAGCAGTGGGGAAAATCAGCCCCAGCATTTT. This encodes CASSGENQPQHF.